The clone carrying this TCR beta chain was detected only a few times. PCR used 60 Vbeta primers and 13 Jbeta primers. Sequencing was performed with immunoSEQ multiplex PCR; in TCRdb, only in-frame clones are kept and a portion is missing. In the table there are 150,000 to 200,000 clones, around 80% of which are singletons. This entry comes from a study of cytomegalovirus exposure and HLA in healthy donors. V lost 1 base to trimming and J lost 3 bases, with 19 bases between them. The CDR3 sequence is 17 residues long. In germline, CDR1 is WNHNN, CDR2 SYGVQD (reference sequence). This chain links TRBV10-1 with TRBJ2-7; D perhaps matches TRBD2 (6 bases). What was sequenced was PBMCs. The receptor's source is a man aged 18 to 29 in good health and CMV-seronegative. CDR3 residues: CASSEWCPKRVGYEQYF. Here the CDR3 DNA reads TGCGCCAGCAGTGAGTGGTGCCCCAAGCGGGTTGGCTACGAGCAGTACTTC.